This T cell receptor (beta chain) was retrieved from a study of radiation and T cells in renal cell carcinoma. Study-level points and caveats: Top tumor clonotypes rose in blood 2 weeks post-radiation, then contracted. Without pretreatment biopsies, baseline tumor clonotype presence was undetermined.

Some clones are missing from TCRdb's copy, which holds only in-frame ones; the method was immunoSEQ multiplex PCR. The sample holds approximately 100,000 clones, approximately 86% seen once. The V and J ends lost 4 bases and 0 bases respectively, with 9 bases between them. The CDR3 length is 13 residues. Looked up from germline, CDR1 is GTSNPN and CDR2 is SVGIG (reference sequence). This clone was counted a single time. The antigen remains undetermined. Regarding time point: baseline pretreatment blood. The treatment denotes: 15 Gy SBRT to primary tumor, nephrectomy 4 weeks later. The sequence derives from a man between 45 and 60 years old with renal cell carcinoma. The V and J genes are TRBV30 and TRBJ2-5; D is unclear. The specimen comprised blood, sampled from a patient whose treatment included radiotherapy and nephrectomy. CDR3 sequence reads: CAWTDPNQETQYF. In nucleotides, the CDR3 is TGTGCCTGGACCGACCCTAACCAAGAGACCCAGTACTTC.